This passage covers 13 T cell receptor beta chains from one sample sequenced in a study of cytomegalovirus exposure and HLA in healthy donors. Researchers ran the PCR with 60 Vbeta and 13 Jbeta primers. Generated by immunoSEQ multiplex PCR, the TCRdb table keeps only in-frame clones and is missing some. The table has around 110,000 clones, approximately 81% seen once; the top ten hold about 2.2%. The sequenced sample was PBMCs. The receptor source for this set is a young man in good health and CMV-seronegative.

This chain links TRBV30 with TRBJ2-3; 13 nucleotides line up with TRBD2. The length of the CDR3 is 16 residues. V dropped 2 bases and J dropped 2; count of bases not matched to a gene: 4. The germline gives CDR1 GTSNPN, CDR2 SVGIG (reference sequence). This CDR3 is CAWSLGLAGNTDTQYF. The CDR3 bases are TGTGCCTGGAGTTTGGGACTAGCGGGGAACACAGATACGCAGTATTTT.

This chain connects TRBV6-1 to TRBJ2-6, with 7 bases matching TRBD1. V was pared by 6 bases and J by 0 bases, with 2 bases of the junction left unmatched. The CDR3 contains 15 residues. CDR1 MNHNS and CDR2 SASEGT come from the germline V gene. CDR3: CASRSGGSGANVLTF. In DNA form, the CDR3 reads TGTGCCAGCAGATCAGGGGGCTCTGGGGCCAACGTCCTGACTTTC.

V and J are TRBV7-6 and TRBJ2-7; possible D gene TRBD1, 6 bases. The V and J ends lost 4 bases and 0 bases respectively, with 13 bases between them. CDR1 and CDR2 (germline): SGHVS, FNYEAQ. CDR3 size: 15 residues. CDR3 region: CASSWAQGSSYEQYF. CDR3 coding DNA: TGTGCCAGCAGCTGGGCCCAGGGGAGCTCCTACGAGCAGTACTTC.

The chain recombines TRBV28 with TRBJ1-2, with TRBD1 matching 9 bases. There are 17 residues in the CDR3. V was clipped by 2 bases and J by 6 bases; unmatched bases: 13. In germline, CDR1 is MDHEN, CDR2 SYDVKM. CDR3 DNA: TGTGCCAGCAGTTTAGAGGGACAGGGAATTTCGGGACATGGCTACACCTTC. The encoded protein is CASSLEGQGISGHGYTF.

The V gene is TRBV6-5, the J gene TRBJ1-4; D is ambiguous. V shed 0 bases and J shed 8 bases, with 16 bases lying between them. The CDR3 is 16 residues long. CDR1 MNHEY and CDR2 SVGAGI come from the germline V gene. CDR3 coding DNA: TGTGCCAGCAGTTACTCGAGGGCGGGCCGGGCGGAAAAACTGTTTTTT. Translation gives CASSYSRAGRAEKLFF.

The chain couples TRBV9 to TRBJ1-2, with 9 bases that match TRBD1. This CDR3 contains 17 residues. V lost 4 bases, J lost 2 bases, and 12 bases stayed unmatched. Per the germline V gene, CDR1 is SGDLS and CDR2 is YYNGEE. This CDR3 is CASSSGTGLYPNYGYTF. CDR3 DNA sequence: TGTGCCAGCAGCTCGGGGACAGGGCTCTATCCCAACTATGGCTACACCTTC. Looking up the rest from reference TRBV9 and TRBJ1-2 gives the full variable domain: DSGVTQTPKHLITATGQRVTLRCSPRSGDLSVYWYQQSLDQGLQFLIQYYNGEERAKGNILERFSAQQFPDLHSELNLSSLELGDSALYFCASSSGTGLYPNYGYTFGSGTRLTVV.

CDR3 nucleotide sequence: TGTGCCAGCAGCCAAGGCAGGGGACCCTACGAGCAGTACTTC. Its protein product is CASSQGRGPYEQYF. The chain uses TRBV14 and TRBJ2-7, with D perhaps matching TRBD1 (6 bases). The germline V gene has CDR1 SGHDN and CDR2 FVKESK. Trimming left V 1 base short and J 2 bases short, with 9 bases between. The CDR3 totals 14 residues. Combining the CDR3 with reference TRBV14 and TRBJ2-7 gives the whole variable domain EAGVTQFPSHSVIEKGQTVTLRCDPISGHDNLYWYRRVMGKEIKFLLHFVKESKQDESGMPNNRFLAERTGGTYSTLKVQPAELEDSGVYFCASSQGRGPYEQYFGPGTRLTVT.

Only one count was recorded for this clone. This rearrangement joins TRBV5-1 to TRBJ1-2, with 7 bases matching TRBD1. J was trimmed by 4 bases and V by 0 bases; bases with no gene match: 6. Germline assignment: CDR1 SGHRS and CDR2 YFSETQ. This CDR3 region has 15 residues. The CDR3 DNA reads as TGCGCCAGCAGCTTGGGCGCCGGGACAGCCTATGGCTACACCTTC. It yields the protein CASSLGAGTAYGYTF.

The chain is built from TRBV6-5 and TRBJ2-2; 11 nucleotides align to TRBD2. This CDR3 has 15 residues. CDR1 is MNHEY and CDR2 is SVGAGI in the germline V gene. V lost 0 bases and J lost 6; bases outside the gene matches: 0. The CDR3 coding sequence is TGTGCCAGCAGTTACTCTAGCGGGAGGGCCGGGGAGCTGTTTTTT. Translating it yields CASSYSSGRAGELFF.

The CDR3 sequence is CASSQTSGSRTGELFF. As DNA, the CDR3 is TGTGCCAGCAGCCAGACTAGCGGGAGTAGAACCGGGGAGCTGTTTTTT. The chain is built from TRBV2 and TRBJ2-2; TRBD2 matches at 12 bases. J gave up 5 bases and V 6 bases, and 7 bases lay outside the gene matches. Germline-derived CDR1 and CDR2 are SNHLY and FYNNEI. The CDR3 has 16 amino acids.

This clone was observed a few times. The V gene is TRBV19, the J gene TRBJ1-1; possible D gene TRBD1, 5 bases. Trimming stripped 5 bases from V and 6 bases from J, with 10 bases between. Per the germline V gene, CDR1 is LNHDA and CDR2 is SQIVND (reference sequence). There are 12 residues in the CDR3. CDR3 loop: CASSAGTSEAFF. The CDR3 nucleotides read TGTGCCAGTAGTGCGGGGACCTCTGAAGCTTTCTTT.

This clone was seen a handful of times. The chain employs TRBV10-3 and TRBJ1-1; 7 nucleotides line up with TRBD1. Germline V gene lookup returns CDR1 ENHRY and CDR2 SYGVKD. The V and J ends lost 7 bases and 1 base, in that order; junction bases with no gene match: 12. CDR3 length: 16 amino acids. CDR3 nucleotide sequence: TGTGCCATCAAACCCGGGACAGCACACTCGAACACTGAAGCTTTCTTT. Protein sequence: CAIKPGTAHSNTEAFF.

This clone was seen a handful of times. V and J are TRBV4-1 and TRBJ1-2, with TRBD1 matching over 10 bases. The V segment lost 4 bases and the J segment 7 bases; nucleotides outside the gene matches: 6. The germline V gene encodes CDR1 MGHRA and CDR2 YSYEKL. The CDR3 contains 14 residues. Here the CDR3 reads CASSPNRDRGGYTF. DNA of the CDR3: TGCGCCAGCAGCCCAAACCGGGACAGGGGTGGCTACACCTTC.